This T cell receptor beta chain was identified during a study of blood T cell repertoires in COVID-19. V was trimmed by 3 bases and J by 3 bases, leaving 8 bases between them. The germline V gene has CDR1 MNHNY and CDR2 SVGAGI (reference sequence). The CDR3 contains 13 residues. TCRdb keeps only in-frame clones here, not all; method: immunoSEQ multiplex PCR. The sample carries 160,000 or so clones, 80% to 90% recorded once. This clone was counted at least ten times. The rearrangement links TRBV6-6 to TRBJ1-1; no reliable D call. This receptor was identified in a man in his 60s with acute or convalescent COVID-19. The specimen sequenced was peripheral blood. The CDR3 DNA reads TGTGCCAGCAGTTATGAGGGTTACACTGAAGCTTTCTTT. It encodes CASSYEGYTEAFF.